Listed below are T cell receptor beta chains from one sample, sequenced in a study of shared T cell receptors in the human thymus. Some clones are missing from TCRdb's copy, which holds only in-frame ones; the method was immunoSEQ multiplex PCR. The sample consists of about 710,000 clones, around 87% of them appearing once. These data are also associated with another study on human thymus T cells.

Sequenced input: thymocytes. These receptors were obtained from a boy under two years old with a congenital heart defect. The CDR3 runs from the conserved cysteine through the conserved F or W. Fields, in order: V gene, clone size, J gene, D gene, CDR3 DNA, CDR3 protein. The D gene is left open where the match is weak. Clone size is not always given. Where it is, it says once, few, many or a class for expanded clones.

TRBV28,-,TRBJ1-3,TRBD1,TGTGCCAGCAGCCTACCGGGACAGCCACTCTCTGGAAACACCATATATTTT,CASSLPGQPLSGNTIYF
TRBV4-2,-,TRBJ2-3,-,TGTGCCAGCAGCCTATATACAGATACGCAGTATTTT,CASSLYTDTQYF
TRBV7-2,once,TRBJ2-1,TRBD2,TGTGCCAGCAGCTTACTCGTCAGGACTAGCGGCTACAATGAGCAGTTCTTC,CASSLLVRTSGYNEQFF
TRBV6-5,-,TRBJ2-7,TRBD2,TGTGCCAGCAAGAAACTAGCGGGAGTTAACTACGAGCAGTACTTC,CASKKLAGVNYEQYF
TRBV28,once,TRBJ1-1,-,TGTGCCAGCAGTTTACTTCCCGGACAGAACACTGAAGCTTTCTTT,CASSLLPGQNTEAFF
TRBV14,once,TRBJ1-2,-,TGTGCCAGCAGCCAAGATCGGGATTATGGCTACACCTTC,CASSQDRDYGYTF
TRBV9,-,TRBJ1-3,-,TGTGCCAGCAGCGTACAGGGAGGAAACACCATATATTTT,CASSVQGGNTIYF
TRBV5-6,-,TRBJ1-2,-,TGTGCCAGCAGACTCTACAGGGCGGATGGCTACACCTTC,CASRLYRADGYTF
TRBV5-1,-,TRBJ2-7,TRBD1,TGCGCCAGCAGATCCGGGACAGGGGGCCTTTCCTACGAGCAGTACTTC,CASRSGTGGLSYEQYF
TRBV4-1,once,TRBJ2-5,TRBD2,TGCGCCAGCAGCCCACGGACTAGCGAGTACCCTCAAGAGACCCAGTACTTC,CASSPRTSEYPQETQYF
TRBV19,few,TRBJ1-1,-,TGTGCCACCACCGGGGAGAACACTGAAGCTTTCTTT,CATTGENTEAFF
TRBV6-5,-,TRBJ2-2,-,TGTGCCAGCAGTTATACGGTTACTGTGAACACCGGGGAGCTGTTTTTT,CASSYTVTVNTGELFF
TRBV5-5,-,TRBJ2-5,TRBD1,TGTGCCAGCAGCCTACAGGGGGGACCTGGGGAGACCCAGTACTTC,CASSLQGGPGETQYF
TRBV5-8,-,TRBJ1-6,-,TGTGCCAGCAGCTTGGTGGTTACTCCGCTCCCTAATTCACCCCTCCACTTT,CASSLVVTPLPNSPLHF
TRBV7-2,-,TRBJ2-7,-,TGTGCCAGCAGCTTACGTCTCTCCTACGAGCAGTACTTC,CASSLRLSYEQYF
TRBV27,-,TRBJ2-7,-,TGTGCCAGCAGTTTATCGGCAGGGGCTAGCTCCTACGAGCAGTACTTC,CASSLSAGASSYEQYF
TRBV19,-,TRBJ2-2,TRBD2,TGTGCCAGTAGTACCGTAGCGGGGGGGCCCGACGGGGAGCTGTTTTTT,CASSTVAGGPDGELFF
TRBV4-1,once,TRBJ2-3,TRBD1,TGCGCCAGCAGCCAGGGACAGGGAGGCACAGATACGCAGTATTTT,CASSQGQGGTDTQYF
TRBV27,-,TRBJ1-2,-,TGTGCCAGCATGTCCGGGGGGGCTAATGGCTACACCTTC,CASMSGGANGYTF
TRBV18,once,TRBJ1-1,-,TGTGCCAGCTCACCCCTTAAGACAGGCGACGAGGAAGCTTTCTTT,CASSPLKTGDEEAFF
TRBV7-9,-,TRBJ1-1,TRBD1,TGTGCCAGCAGCCCTCACAAGTCGGACAGGAGAGACACTGAAGCTTTCTTT,CASSPHKSDRRDTEAFF
TRBV7-2,-,TRBJ1-5,-,TGTGCCAGCAGCTTAGGGACAGTCTATAGCAATCAGCCCCAGCATTTT,CASSLGTVYSNQPQHF
TRBV30,-,TRBJ2-5,-,TGTGCCTGGAGTCGGGCCAGGGGTTCTGAGACCCAGTACTTC,CAWSRARGSETQYF
TRBV5-5,-,TRBJ1-5,-,TGTGCCAGCAGCTTGGGAGTTCATCAGCCCCAGCATTTT,CASSLGVHQPQHF
TRBV14,-,TRBJ2-3,TRBD2,TGTGCCAGCAGCCCGAACCGACTAGCTGGCACAGATACGCAGTATTTT,CASSPNRLAGTDTQYF
TRBV12-5,once,TRBJ2-7,-,TGTGCTAGTGGTTTACCGGGAGAGCAGTACTTC,CASGLPGEQYF
TRBV19,-,TRBJ2-7,TRBD1,TGTGCCAGTAGGGGGACAGGGGAGTACGAGCAGTACTTC,CASRGTGEYEQYF
TRBV30,-,TRBJ2-7,TRBD2,TGTGCCTGGAGTCCCCGGACTAGCGGGAGTGCCTACGAGCAGTACTTC,CAWSPRTSGSAYEQYF